This T cell receptor beta chain originates from a study of CD4+ T cells in melanoma. The length of the CDR3 is 14 residues. V lost 10 bases to trimming and J lost 7 bases, with 22 bases between them. CDR1 is LNHDA and CDR2 is SQIVND in the germline V gene (reference sequence). Sequenced by immunoSEQ multiplex PCR; TCRdb stores in-frame clones only, minus some. This sample yields around 55,000 clones, of which 55% to 75% are seen a single time; under 5.5% belongs to the top ten. Study-wide points: Reportedly, melanoma neoantigen-specific CD4+ T cells showed varied differentiation states. CD8+ T cell, macrophage and B cell function reportedly correlated with neoantigen-specific CD4+ T cells.

Regarding this clone: As yet, its antigen is unknown.

The sequence came from a human donor with melanoma. The genes are TRBV19 and TRBJ1-2, with D unresolved. Sequencing was carried out using tumor tissue. CDR3 in DNA: TGTGCCACGCGACGGGTTAGAGCCCTTGGTGGCTACACCTTC. Translating it yields CATRRVRALGGYTF.